Listed below are T cell receptor beta chains from one sample, sequenced in a study of T cells in Graves' hyperthyroidism and ophthalmopathy. One entry per CDR3 protein, called by TCRdb with MiXCR from the multiplex PCR reads. The sample has 600,000 or so distinct CDR3 sequences; around 14% are singletons. The sample taken for sequencing was blood. These receptors all stem from a woman between 18 and 29 years old with Graves' ophthalmopathy. Both conserved end residues are part of each CDR3. The D gene is left open where the match is weak. Not all rows give a size; the values are once, few, many and, for expanded clones, a class.

.,TRBJ1-2,TRBD1,TRBV7-9,TGTGCCAGCAGTTCGGGACAGAGTAACTATGGCTACACCTTC,CASSSGQSNYGYTF
few,TRBJ2-7,.,TRBV5-4,TGTGCCAGCAGCTTGGAAGTGGGAGAGAACTACGAGCAGTACTTC,CASSLEVGENYEQYF
few,TRBJ2-7,.,TRBV6-2/TRBV6-3,TGTGCCAGCAGTCGAAATGGAGGACCTGGGCGGACGTCCTACGAGCAGTACTTC,CASSRNGGPGRTSYEQYF
many,TRBJ1-1,TRBD1,TRBV11-2,TGTGCCAGCAGGAGCGGGCGGGGACAGGGGGAGACTGAAGCTTTCTTT,CASRSGRGQGETEAFF
many,TRBJ2-7,.,TRBV30,TGTGCCTGGAGTAAAAGCGAGCAGTACTTC,CAWSKSEQYF
many,TRBJ2-7,.,TRBV29-1,TGCAGCGCCGCCTTGGCAGGGGACGACGAGCAGTACTTC,CSAALAGDDEQYF
.,TRBJ2-1,TRBD2,TRBV11-3,TGTGCCAGCAGCTTAGATCAGGGAGCGGGAGGCTACAATGAGCAGTTCTTC,CASSLDQGAGGYNEQFF
.,TRBJ1-2,.,TRBV9,TGTGCCAGCACCTCCGGACGGATATATGGCTACACCTTC,CASTSGRIYGYTF
.,TRBJ1-1,.,TRBV4-3,TGCGCCAGCAGCCTTCTTGACACGGGCAACGCTTTCTTT,CASSLLDTGNAFF
many,TRBJ1-4,TRBD1,TRBV12-3/TRBV12-4,TGTGCCAGCAGTTCCGGACAGGGGGCTTATAGTAATGAAAAACTGTTTTTT,CASSSGQGAYSNEKLFF
many,TRBJ2-6,.,TRBV20-1,TGCAGTGCTTTTACGGGCTCTGGGGCCAACGTCCTGACTTTC,CSAFTGSGANVLTF
many,TRBJ2-7,TRBD1,TRBV19,TGTGCCAGTAGTGTCTTCTCGGGACAGGGGGCCTACGAGCAGTACTTC,CASSVFSGQGAYEQYF
many,TRBJ2-5,.,TRBV10-3,TGTGCCATCAGTTCCCGGACGGACGGGCAAGAGACCCAGTACTTC,CAISSRTDGQETQYF
few,TRBJ2-1,TRBD2,TRBV6-2/TRBV6-3,TGTGCCAGCAGAAAAACTAGCGGGAGGCCTAATGAGCAGTTCTTC,CASRKTSGRPNEQFF
.,TRBJ2-7,TRBD2,TRBV27,TGTGCCAGCAGTCGGATGACTAGCGGGAGTCCTTACGAGCAGTACTTC,CASSRMTSGSPYEQYF